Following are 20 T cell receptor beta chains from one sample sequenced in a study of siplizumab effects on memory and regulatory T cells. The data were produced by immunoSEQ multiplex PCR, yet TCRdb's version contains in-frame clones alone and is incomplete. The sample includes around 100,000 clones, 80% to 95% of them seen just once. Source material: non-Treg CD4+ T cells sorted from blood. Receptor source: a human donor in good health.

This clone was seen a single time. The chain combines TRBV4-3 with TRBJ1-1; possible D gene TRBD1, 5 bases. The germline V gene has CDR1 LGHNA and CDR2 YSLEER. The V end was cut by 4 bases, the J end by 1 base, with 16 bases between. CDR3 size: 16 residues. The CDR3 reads CASSPVNGASNTEAFF. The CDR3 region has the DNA TGCGCCAGCAGCCCGGTCAATGGGGCATCGAACACTGAAGCTTTCTTT.

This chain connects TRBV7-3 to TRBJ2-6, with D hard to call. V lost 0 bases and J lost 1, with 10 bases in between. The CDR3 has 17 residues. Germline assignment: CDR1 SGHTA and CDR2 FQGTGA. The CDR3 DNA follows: TGTGCCAGCAGCTTAACGGGCTATTTTTCTGGGGCCAACGTCCTGACTTTC. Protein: CASSLTGYFSGANVLTF.

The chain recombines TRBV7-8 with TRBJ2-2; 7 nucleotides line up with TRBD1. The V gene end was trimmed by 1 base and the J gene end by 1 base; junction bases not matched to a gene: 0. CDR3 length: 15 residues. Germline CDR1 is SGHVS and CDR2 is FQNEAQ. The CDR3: CASSLGQGNTGELFF. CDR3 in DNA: TGTGCCAGCAGCTTAGGACAGGGGAACACCGGGGAGCTGTTTTTT.

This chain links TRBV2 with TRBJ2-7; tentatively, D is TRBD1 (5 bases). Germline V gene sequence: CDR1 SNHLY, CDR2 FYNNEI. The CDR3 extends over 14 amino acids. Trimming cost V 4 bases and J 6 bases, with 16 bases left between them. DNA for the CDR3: TGTGCCAGCAGTGGATCCGTTAGCAGGGCCGAGCAGTACTTC. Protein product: CASSGSVSRAEQYF. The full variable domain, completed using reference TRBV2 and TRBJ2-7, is EPEVTQTPSHQVTQMGQEVILRCVPISNHLYFYWYRQILGQKVEFLVSFYNNEISEKSEIFDDQFSVERPDGSNFTLKIRSTKLEDSAMYFCASSGSVSRAEQYFGPGTRLTVT.

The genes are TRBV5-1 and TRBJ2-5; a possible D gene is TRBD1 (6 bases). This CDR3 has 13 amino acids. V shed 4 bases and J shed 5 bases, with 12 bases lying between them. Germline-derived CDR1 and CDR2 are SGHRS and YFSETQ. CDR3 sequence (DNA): TGCGCCAGCAGCCGAACAGGGATGGAGACCCAGTACTTC. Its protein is CASSRTGMETQYF.

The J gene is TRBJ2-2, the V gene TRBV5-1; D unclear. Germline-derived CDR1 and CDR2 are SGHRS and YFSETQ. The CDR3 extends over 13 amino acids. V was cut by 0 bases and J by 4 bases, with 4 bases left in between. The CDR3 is CASSLGGTGELFF. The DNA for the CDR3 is TGCGCCAGCAGCTTGGGGGGCACCGGGGAGCTGTTTTTT. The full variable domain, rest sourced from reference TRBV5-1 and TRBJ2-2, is KAGVTQTPRYLIKTRGQQVTLSCSPISGHRSVSWYQQTPGQGLQFLFEYFSETQRNKGNFPGRFSGRQFSNSRSEMNVSTLELGDSALYLCASSLGGTGELFFGEGSRLTVL.

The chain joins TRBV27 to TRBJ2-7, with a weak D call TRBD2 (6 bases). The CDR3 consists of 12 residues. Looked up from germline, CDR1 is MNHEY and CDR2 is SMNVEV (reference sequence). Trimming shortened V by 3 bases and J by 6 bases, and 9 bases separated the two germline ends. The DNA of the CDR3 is TGTGCCAGCAGTTTTAAGGGAGGCGAGCAGTACTTC. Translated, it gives CASSFKGGEQYF.

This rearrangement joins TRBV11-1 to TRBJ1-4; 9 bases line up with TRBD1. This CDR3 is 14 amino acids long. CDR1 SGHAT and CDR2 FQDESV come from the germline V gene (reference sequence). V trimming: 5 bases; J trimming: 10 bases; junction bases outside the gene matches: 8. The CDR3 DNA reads TGTGCCAGCAGCCTACGGACAGGGGCAGGAAAACTGTTTTTT. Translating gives CASSLRTGAGKLFF.

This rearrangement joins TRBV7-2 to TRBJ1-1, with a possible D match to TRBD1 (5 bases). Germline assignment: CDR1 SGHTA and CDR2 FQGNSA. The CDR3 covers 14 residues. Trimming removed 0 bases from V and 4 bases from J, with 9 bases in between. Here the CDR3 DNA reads TGTGCCAGCAGCTTAGCGCGCCAGGGCACTGAAGCTTTCTTT. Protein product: CASSLARQGTEAFF.

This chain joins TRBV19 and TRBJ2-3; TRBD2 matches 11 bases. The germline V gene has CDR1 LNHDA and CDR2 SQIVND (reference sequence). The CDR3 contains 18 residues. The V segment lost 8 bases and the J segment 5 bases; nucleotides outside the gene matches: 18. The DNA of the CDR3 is TGTGCCAGTCGCCTGTCCTTAGCGGGAGGGCTTACGGGAGATACGCAGTATTTT. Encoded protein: CASRLSLAGGLTGDTQYF.

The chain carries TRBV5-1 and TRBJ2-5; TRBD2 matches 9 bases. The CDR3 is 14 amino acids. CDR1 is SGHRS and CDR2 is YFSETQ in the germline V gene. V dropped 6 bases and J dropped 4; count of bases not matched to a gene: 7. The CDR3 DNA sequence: TGCGCCAGCACCGCGGGAGGGCCAGGAGAGACCCAGTACTTC. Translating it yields CASTAGGPGETQYF.

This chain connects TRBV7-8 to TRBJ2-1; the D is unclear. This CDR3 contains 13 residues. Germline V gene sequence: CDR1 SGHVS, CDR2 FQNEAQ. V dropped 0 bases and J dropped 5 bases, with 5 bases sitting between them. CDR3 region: CASSLAAHNEQFF. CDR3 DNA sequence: TGTGCCAGCAGCTTAGCCGCTCACAATGAGCAGTTCTTC.

The CDR3 bases are TGTGCCAGCAGTTCGGCCGGGACAGCGTATAATTCACCCCTCCACTTT. It is translated as CASSSAGTAYNSPLHF. This sequence joins TRBV6-6 and TRBJ1-6; 7 nucleotides match TRBD1. V shed 4 bases, J shed 4 bases, and the junction held 7 bases outside the gene matches. The V gene's germline CDR1 is MNHNY and CDR2 SVGAGI (reference sequence). The CDR3 is 16 residues long.

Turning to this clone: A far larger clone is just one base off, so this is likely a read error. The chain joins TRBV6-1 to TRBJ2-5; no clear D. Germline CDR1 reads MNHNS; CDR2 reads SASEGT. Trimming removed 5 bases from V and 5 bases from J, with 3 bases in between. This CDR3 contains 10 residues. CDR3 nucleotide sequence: TGTGCCAGCAGTTCGGAGACCCAGTACTTC. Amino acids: CASSSETQYF.

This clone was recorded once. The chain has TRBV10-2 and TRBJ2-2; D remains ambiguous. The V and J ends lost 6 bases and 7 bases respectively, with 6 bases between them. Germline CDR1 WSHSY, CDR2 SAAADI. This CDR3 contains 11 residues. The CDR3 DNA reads TGCGCCAGCAGATCGGGCGGGGAGCTGTTTTTT. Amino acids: CASRSGGELFF.

This CDR3 reads CASSFLAGGNTGELFF. The CDR3 nucleotides are TGCGCCAGCAGCTTCCTAGCGGGGGGGAACACCGGGGAGCTGTTTTTT. The V and J genes are TRBV5-1 and TRBJ2-2; 11 bases are a match to TRBD2. From germline, CDR1 is SGHRS and CDR2 YFSETQ. J gave up 1 base and V 2 bases, and 1 base lay outside the gene matches. CDR3 length: 16 amino acids.

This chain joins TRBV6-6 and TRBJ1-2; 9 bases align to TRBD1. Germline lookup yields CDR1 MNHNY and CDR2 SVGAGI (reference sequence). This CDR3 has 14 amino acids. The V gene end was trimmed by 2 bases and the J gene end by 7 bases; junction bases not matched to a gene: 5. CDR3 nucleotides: TGTGCCAGCAGTTACCGGACAGGGGTCTCTGGCTACACCTTC. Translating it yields CASSYRTGVSGYTF.

In DNA form, the CDR3 reads TGTGCCAGCATGAAGGGGCGGATCTATGGCTACACCTTC. It codes for CASMKGRIYGYTF. The V gene is TRBV5-8, the J gene TRBJ1-2, with D maybe TRBD1 (5 bases). V lost 6 bases and J 4 bases, leaving 13 bases between the germline ends. CDR3 length: 13 amino acids. The germline gives CDR1 SGHTS, CDR2 YDEGEE. The variable domain in full, with the rest retrieved from reference TRBV5-8 and TRBJ1-2, is EAGVTQSPTHLIKTRGQQATLRCSPISGHTSVYWYQQALGLGLQFLLWYDEGEERNRGNFPPRFSGRQFPNYSSELNVNALELEDSALYLCASMKGRIYGYTFGSGTRLTVV.

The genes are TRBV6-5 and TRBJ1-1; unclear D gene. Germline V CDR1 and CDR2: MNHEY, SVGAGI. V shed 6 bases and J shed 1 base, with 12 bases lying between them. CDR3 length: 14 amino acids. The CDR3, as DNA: TGTGCCAGCAGCCCGGCCGCTGCGAACACTGAAGCTTTCTTT. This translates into CASSPAAANTEAFF.

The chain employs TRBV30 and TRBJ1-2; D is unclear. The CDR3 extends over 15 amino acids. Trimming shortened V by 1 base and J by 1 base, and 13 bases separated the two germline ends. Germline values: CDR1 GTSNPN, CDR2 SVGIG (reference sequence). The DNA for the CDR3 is TGTGCCTGGAGTGAAGGTCCGGGAAATAACTATGGCTACACCTTC. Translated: CAWSEGPGNNYGYTF.